This T cell receptor (beta chain) derives from a study of beta chain features in type 1 diabetes. V lost 3 bases and J 2 bases, leaving 4 bases between the germline ends. CDR3 length: 12 amino acids. Germline V gives CDR1 ENHRY, CDR2 SYGVKD. Study-wide results and caveats: People with Type 1 diabetes carried modestly yet significantly shorter TCRB CDR3s in all four CD4+ subsets.

Since all of the isolated RNA was reverse transcribed, expressed TCRB transcripts were what got sequenced. The assay was immunoSEQ multiplex PCR, and TCRdb's table has in-frame clones only and misses some. The repertoire consists of 330,000 or so clones, with around an eighth occurring once and the leading ten covering 0.01%. Notes on this clone: Its antigen is unknown.

The authors took one heparinised blood draw, averaging about 120 mL, from each donor. CD45RO/CCR7/CD25/CD127/CD95/CD27 staining was used to isolate CD4+ naive, central memory, regulatory and stem cell-like memory cells by sorting. The rearrangement joins TRBV10-3 to TRBJ1-2; D remains unclear. Input material: naive CD4+ T cells from blood. The receptor comes from a woman between 18 and 30 years old with type 1 diabetes. CDR3 protein: CAISDRNYGYTF. The CDR3 DNA follows: TGTGCCATCAGTGACCGGAACTATGGCTACACCTTC.